This T cell receptor beta chain was profiled in a study of cytomegalovirus exposure and HLA in healthy donors. Notes on this clone: The antigen remains undetermined.

J gave up 1 base and V 5 bases, and 5 bases lay outside the gene matches. Germline CDR1 is SGHRS and CDR2 is YFSETQ. The CDR3 is 15 residues long. The PCR contained 60 Vbeta and 13 Jbeta primers. TCRdb's table, derived via immunoSEQ multiplex PCR, lists solely in-frame clones and lacks some. The sample includes approximately 200,000 clones, 80% to 85% seen only once; the top ten take 6% to 8%. General study results and limits: When analyzed later, the rates of TCR association showed variation by HLA locus, with DRB1 the most and HLA-C the fewest. Fewer N-insertions than the approximately 700-donor mean were reportedly shown by an Asian-associated ancestry cluster in a later analysis. Cytomegalovirus association was listed for 150 or so TCR beta chains.

This sequence originates from a woman aged 50 to 60 in good health and CMV-seropositive. The V and J genes are TRBV5-1 and TRBJ2-1; the match to TRBD1 covers 8 bases. Sequences were obtained from PBMCs. CDR3 DNA: TGCGCCAGCAGAACCGGACAGGGTTCCTACAATGAGCAGTTCTTC. Protein sequence: CASRTGQGSYNEQFF.